This T cell receptor beta chain was captured by sequencing in a study of blood T cells in healthy people across ages. Across the whole study: Capturing about one barcoded beta molecule per two T cells was achieved by template switching.

To note about this clonotype: Its antigen remains unknown.

CDR1 and CDR2 from the germline V gene are LGHNA and YSLEER. Trimming stripped 0 bases from V and 0 bases from J, with 6 bases between. The CDR3 is 15 residues long. Whole-study results and caveats: The long-lived group displayed more naive CD4+ cells, plus higher diversity, than the aged donors did.

A second PCR, run for roughly 7 to 12 cycles, used a sample-barcoded 5' primer plus a J-beta primer mix. A template-switch adaptor containing 12 random nucleotides labeled each cDNA molecule. TCRdb fed the 5' RACE reads into MiXCR, producing one record per CDR3 protein. The sample has 950,000 to 1,200,000 distinct CDR3 sequences, around two fifths seen once; the top ten hold about 12%. This sequence joins TRBV4-3 and TRBJ2-1, with D possibly TRBD1 on 5 matching bases. The sequence was obtained from a man younger than 35 in good health. What was sequenced was blood. The CDR3 DNA reads as TGCGCCAGCAGCCAAGAAGACAGCTCCTACAATGAGCAGTTCTTC. It specifies CASSQEDSSYNEQFF.